This T cell receptor (beta chain) appears in the sequencing data of a study of blood T cell repertoires in COVID-19. Whole-study context: Samples representing acute and convalescent COVID-19 were sourced from the United States, Italy and Spain.

The CDR3 length is 15 residues. Looked up from germline, CDR1 is MNHEY and CDR2 is SVGAGI. Losses at the gene ends were 6 bases for V and 0 bases for J; bases not matched to a gene: 4. Participant age was 18 to 89 years, and participants resided in fewer than 25 US areas. Participants had their cohort set by participant-reported clinical history. This clone was seen once. Original analysis: Reference gene primer amplification yielded estimated nucleated cell counts. Assay used: immunoSEQ multiplex PCR; TCRdb lists only in-frame clones, some missing. V and J calls and clone size are those listed in that table; D and trimming were worked out from the DNA. Found here are 200,000 to 250,000 clones, 80% to 90% of them singletons; the top ten hold about 4.8%.

The chain links TRBV6-5 to TRBJ1-3; 8 bases match TRBD1. Sequencing was performed on PBMCs or T cells enriched from blood (not recorded which). This clonotype was sampled from a woman in her fifties or sixties who had been exposed to COVID-19. CDR3 protein: CASSGQGLSGNTIYF. The CDR3 bases are TGTGCCAGCAGCGGACAGGGCCTCTCTGGAAACACCATATATTTT.